These 32 T cell receptor beta chains came from one sample sequenced in a study of blood T cell repertoires in COVID-19. TCRdb's table, derived via immunoSEQ multiplex PCR, lists solely in-frame clones and lacks some. The sample holds approximately 150,000 clones, around 84% seen once. The sample taken for sequencing was peripheral blood. These receptors all come from a woman in her forties or fifties in a cohort sampled during active or convalescent COVID-19.

The chain links TRBV5-1 to TRBJ2-5; 15 bases align to TRBD2. V shed 1 base and J 2 bases; nucleotides not matched to a gene: 3. The CDR3 has 17 residues. Germline CDR1 and CDR2: SGHRS and YFSETQ. CDR3 bases: TGCGCCAGCAGCTTGTGGACTAGCGGGGGGGTTCAAGAGACCCAGTACTTC. Translated: CASSLWTSGGVQETQYF.

This clone was seen just once. This rearrangement joins TRBV30 to TRBJ2-2; D call uncertain. The CDR3 is 12 residues long. CDR1 and CDR2 from the germline V gene are GTSNPN and SVGIG (reference sequence). The V gene lost 4 bases and the J gene lost 8 bases, with 11 bases spanning the gap. The CDR3 loop is CAWTEARGELFF. The CDR3 region has the DNA TGTGCCTGGACCGAGGCCCGGGGGGAGCTGTTTTTT.

The rearrangement joins TRBV6-2 or TRBV6-3 to TRBJ2-7; a weak D match, TRBD1 (6 bases). This CDR3 is 15 amino acids long. Trimming stripped 6 bases from V and 3 bases from J, with 18 bases between. In germline, CDR1 is MNHEY, CDR2 SVGEGT. The CDR3 reads CASSITGIVHYEQYF. Here the CDR3 DNA reads TGTGCCAGCAGCATTACAGGGATTGTTCACTACGAGCAGTACTTC.

The chain employs TRBV10-3 and TRBJ2-5, with 8 positions matching TRBD2. The CDR3 covers 14 residues. Trimming removed 3 bases from V and 5 bases from J; junction bases left unmatched: 5. Germline assignment: CDR1 ENHRY and CDR2 SYGVKD. The DNA of the CDR3 is TGTGCCATCAGTGATACGGGGGGGACTGAGACCCAGTACTTC. Amino acid sequence: CAISDTGGTETQYF.

This chain uses TRBV7-9 with TRBJ1-4, with D hard to call. Germline V gives CDR1 SEHNR, CDR2 FQNEAQ (reference sequence). The CDR3 spans 14 residues. Trimming stripped 5 bases from V and 4 bases from J, with 11 bases between. As DNA, the CDR3 is TGTGCCAGCAGCAAAGGGAGCCATAATGAAAAACTGTTTTTT. Translation: CASSKGSHNEKLFF.

The chain is built from TRBV5-1 and TRBJ1-1; TRBD1 might be the D (6 bases). The germline CDR1 and CDR2 sequences are SGHRS and YFSETQ. V was clipped by 0 bases and J by 0 bases, with 9 bases between them. The CDR3 has 15 amino acids. The CDR3 spells CASSLVTGMNTEAFF. The DNA for the CDR3 is TGCGCCAGCAGCTTGGTGACAGGCATGAACACTGAAGCTTTCTTT.

V and J are TRBV2 and TRBJ2-7; the match to TRBD1 covers 8 bases. This CDR3 contains 14 residues. Losses at the gene ends were 10 bases for V and 2 bases for J; bases not matched to a gene: 10. In germline, CDR1 is SNHLY, CDR2 FYNNEI. The DNA for the CDR3 is TGTGCCAACTACCTACAGGGGGTTACCTACGAGCAGTACTTC. Its protein is CANYLQGVTYEQYF. Full variable domain (outside the CDR3, taken from reference TRBV2 and TRBJ2-7): EPEVTQTPSHQVTQMGQEVILRCVPISNHLYFYWYRQILGQKVEFLVSFYNNEISEKSEIFDDQFSVERPDGSNFTLKIRSTKLEDSAMYFCANYLQGVTYEQYFGPGTRLTVT.

This chain links TRBV6-6 with TRBJ1-1; 7 bases match TRBD1. This CDR3 spans 16 amino acids. Per germline, CDR1 MNHNY and CDR2 SVGAGI (reference sequence). V was pared by 0 bases and J by 0 bases, with 4 bases of the junction left unmatched. CDR3 sequence reads: CASSYSHRGLNTEAFF. The CDR3 coding sequence is TGTGCCAGCAGTTACTCGCACAGGGGATTGAACACTGAAGCTTTCTTT.

This clone has more than one count but fewer than ten. The chain employs TRBV5-1 and TRBJ1-5, with TRBD1 as a possible D gene (5 bases). The germline gives CDR1 SGHRS, CDR2 YFSETQ. The CDR3 length is 15 residues. V shed 0 bases and J shed 3 bases, with 10 bases lying between them. The CDR3, as DNA: TGCGCCAGCAGCTTGGACCCACAGGTCAATCAGCCCCAGCATTTT. Its translation is CASSLDPQVNQPQHF.

V usage is TRBV28 and J usage is TRBJ1-5; 7 positions match TRBD1. The V gene end was trimmed by 6 bases and the J gene end by 7 bases; junction bases not matched to a gene: 9. There are 14 residues in the CDR3. Looked up from germline, CDR1 is MDHEN and CDR2 is SYDVKM. The CDR3 DNA sequence: TGTGCCAGCAGGGCGACACAGGGGTCACAGCCCCAGCATTTT. It encodes CASRATQGSQPQHF.

V usage is TRBV5-1 and J usage is TRBJ2-3, with 16 bases that match TRBD2. The CDR3 has 18 amino acids. The V segment lost 3 bases and the J segment 2 bases; nucleotides outside the gene matches: 6. CDR1 is SGHRS, CDR2 YFSETQ, per germline. This chain's CDR3 is CASSSGTSGGAHTDTQYF. In DNA form, the CDR3 reads TGCGCCAGCAGCTCCGGGACTAGCGGGGGGGCGCACACAGATACGCAGTATTTT.

The chain couples TRBV11-2 to TRBJ2-4; no definite D call. V was clipped by 1 base and J by 5 bases, with 12 bases between them. Germline V gene lookup returns CDR1 SGHAT and CDR2 FQNNGV. The CDR3 spans 15 residues. The CDR3, as DNA: TGTGCCAGCAGCTTAGGAGTTACCCAGGAAAACATTCAGTACTTC. This codes for CASSLGVTQENIQYF.

This CDR3 reads CASTSPGENSGNTIYF. The CDR3 nucleotides read TGTGCCAGCACCTCCCCAGGGGAAAACTCTGGAAACACCATATATTTT. This sequence joins TRBV28 and TRBJ1-3, with D possibly being TRBD1 (6 bases). The CDR3 runs 16 residues. Germline V CDR1 and CDR2: MDHEN, SYDVKM. V was trimmed by 7 bases and J by 0 bases, leaving 16 bases between them.

V usage is TRBV30 and J usage is TRBJ2-7, with 7 bases lining up with TRBD1. The V segment lost 3 bases and the J segment 12 bases; nucleotides outside the gene matches: 8. Looked up from germline, CDR1 is GTSNPN and CDR2 is SVGIG (reference sequence). This CDR3 spans 11 amino acids. Here the CDR3 DNA reads TGTGCCTGGAGCCAGGGGGTTTTTCGGTACTTC. It encodes CAWSQGVFRYF.

V is TRBV5-1 and J is TRBJ1-3, with TRBD1 as a possible D gene (5 bases). From germline, CDR1 is SGHRS and CDR2 YFSETQ. This CDR3 has 14 residues. Trimming left V 4 bases short and J 0 bases short, with 8 bases between. The CDR3 nucleotides read TGCGCCAGCAGCGCAGGGATCTCTGGAAACACCATATATTTT. It is translated as CASSAGISGNTIYF.

The chain uses TRBV15 and TRBJ1-2; D is ambiguous. Trimming pared 5 bases from V and 1 base from J, leaving 8 bases between. CDR3 size: 13 residues. The germline V gene has CDR1 LNHNV and CDR2 YYDKDF (reference sequence). The DNA of the CDR3 is TGTGCCACCAGCCCAAGACATAACTATGGCTACACCTTC. It is translated as CATSPRHNYGYTF. The full variable domain, rest sourced from reference TRBV15 and TRBJ1-2, is DAMVIQNPRYQVTQFGKPVTLSCSQTLNHNVMYWYQQKSSQAPKLLFHYYDKDFNNEADTPDNFQSRRPNTSFCFLDIRSPGLGDTAMYLCATSPRHNYGYTFGSGTRLTVV.

This clone was seen only once. V usage is TRBV18 and J usage is TRBJ2-3, with a weak D call TRBD1 (6 bases). The germline V gene encodes CDR1 KGHSH and CDR2 LQKENI. The CDR3 is 14 amino acids. Trimming shortened V by 2 bases and J by 4 bases, and 10 bases separated the two germline ends. The CDR3 sequence: CASSPNQGSDTQYF. CDR3 in DNA: TGTGCCAGCTCACCAAACCAGGGGTCAGATACGCAGTATTTT.

This clone appeared a few times. The chain is built from TRBV29-1 and TRBJ2-1; D may be TRBD1 (6 bases). Germline V gene sequence: CDR1 SQVTM, CDR2 ANQGSEA. V was trimmed by 4 bases and J by 1 base, leaving 11 bases between them. The CDR3 extends over 14 amino acids. The CDR3 sequence: CSVVNRASYNEQFF. The DNA of the CDR3 is TGCAGCGTTGTTAACAGGGCGTCCTACAATGAGCAGTTCTTC.

This clone was seen once. The J gene is TRBJ2-2, the V gene TRBV24-1, with 8 bases identical to TRBD1. Per germline, CDR1 KGHDR and CDR2 SFDVKD. The length of the CDR3 is 15 residues. Unmatched junction bases numbered 10, after V lost 7 bases and J lost 7 bases. The CDR3 spells CATSNDRGLGGELFF. The CDR3 region has the DNA TGTGCCACCAGCAACGACAGGGGTTTGGGCGGGGAGCTGTTTTTT.

The V and J genes are TRBV19 and TRBJ2-1, with 15 bases identical to TRBD2. The CDR3 extends over 17 amino acids. In germline, CDR1 is LNHDA, CDR2 SQIVND (reference sequence). V was clipped by 0 bases and J by 6 bases; unmatched bases: 3. This CDR3 reads CASSIDGLAGGTNEQFF. CDR3 DNA: TGTGCCAGTAGTATAGACGGACTAGCGGGGGGGACCAATGAGCAGTTCTTC.

The gene calls are TRBV6-6 and TRBJ1-5; 7 bases fit TRBD1. The CDR3 is 16 residues long. After removal of 2 bases from V and 0 bases from J, the junction contained 4 bases not matched to a gene. CDR1 and CDR2 (germline): MNHNY, SVGAGI (reference sequence). The CDR3 DNA sequence: TGTGCCAGCAGTTACCTTGACAGGGTTAGCAATCAGCCCCAGCATTTT. Its protein is CASSYLDRVSNQPQHF.

V is TRBV6-5 and J is TRBJ1-1; 8 nucleotides match TRBD1. Losses at the gene ends were 6 bases for V and 7 bases for J; bases not matched to a gene: 7. Germline CDR1 and CDR2: MNHEY and SVGAGI. The CDR3 is made up of 13 amino acids. CDR3 protein: CASRPTGEGEAFF. The CDR3 DNA reads TGTGCCAGCAGACCGACAGGGGAGGGTGAAGCTTTCTTT.

The chain links TRBV19 to TRBJ1-2; 9 nucleotides align to TRBD1. V shed 10 bases and J 5 bases; nucleotides not matched to a gene: 5. Germline CDR1 LNHDA, CDR2 SQIVND (reference sequence). The CDR3 is 12 residues long. DNA of the CDR3: TGTGCCAACTCGGGACAGGGATATGGCTACACCTTC. Translated, it gives CANSGQGYGYTF.

The rearrangement links TRBV7-8 to TRBJ2-3; 8 bases align to TRBD2. The CDR3 sequence is 16 residues long. Unmatched junction bases numbered 16, after V lost 5 bases and J lost 9 bases. Germline V gene data show CDR1 as SGHVS and CDR2 as FQNEAQ. Here the CDR3 DNA reads TGTGCCAGCAGCCCCCTAGTGGCGGGGGGCCATGGGACGCAGTATTTT. Its translation is CASSPLVAGGHGTQYF.

The chain recombines TRBV7-2 with TRBJ2-3; 10 nucleotides align to TRBD2. The CDR3 is 15 residues long. Germline V gives CDR1 SGHTA, CDR2 FQGNSA. V was pared by 3 bases and J by 3 bases, with 3 bases of the junction left unmatched. CDR3: CASSFRAGGTDTQYF. CDR3 coding DNA: TGTGCCAGCAGCTTCCGAGCGGGGGGGACAGATACGCAGTATTTT.

This chain joins TRBV6-5 and TRBJ1-3, with unresolved D. The V gene lost 0 bases and the J gene lost 0 bases, with 6 bases spanning the gap. Germline lookup yields CDR1 MNHEY and CDR2 SVGAGI. The CDR3 loop spans 15 amino acids. CDR3 in amino acids: CASSYSESSGNTIYF. CDR3 in DNA: TGTGCCAGCAGTTACTCCGAGTCCTCTGGAAACACCATATATTTT.

This chain links TRBV6-5 with TRBJ1-5; tentative D call: TRBD1 (5 bases). V was shortened by 6 bases and J by 5 bases, with 14 bases between the two germline ends. The CDR3 has 14 amino acids. CDR1 MNHEY and CDR2 SVGAGI come from the germline V gene. The CDR3 DNA follows: TGTGCCAGCAGCCAATACAGGACCCATCAGCCCCAGCATTTT. This translates into CASSQYRTHQPQHF.

The chain couples TRBV11-2 to TRBJ1-2; TRBD1 is a possible D gene (5 bases). The V and J ends lost 3 bases and 8 bases respectively, with 13 bases between them. The germline V gene encodes CDR1 SGHAT and CDR2 FQNNGV. The CDR3 is 13 residues long. As DNA, the CDR3 is TGTGCCAGCAGCTTGGGGGGTAGTTTCGGCTACACCTTC. Protein product: CASSLGGSFGYTF.

The V gene is TRBV19, the J gene TRBJ2-7; a weak D match, TRBD2 (6 bases). Trimming cost V 6 bases and J 0 bases, with 12 bases left between them. Germline V gene lookup returns CDR1 LNHDA and CDR2 SQIVND (reference sequence). This CDR3 has 14 residues. The CDR3 here is CASRGGENSYEQYF. The CDR3 coding sequence is TGTGCCAGTAGGGGCGGGGAGAACTCCTACGAGCAGTACTTC. Drawing the rest from reference TRBV19 and TRBJ2-7, the complete variable domain is DGGITQSPKYLFRKEGQNVTLSCEQNLNHDAMYWYRQDPGQGLRLIYYSQIVNDFQKGDIAEGYSVSREKKESFPLTVTSAQKNPTAFYLCASRGGENSYEQYFGPGTRLTVT.

The V call is TRBV6-5, the J call TRBJ1-4; 8 bases line up with TRBD1. The CDR3 contains 14 residues. V dropped 6 bases and J dropped 3; count of bases not matched to a gene: 3. The germline CDR1 and CDR2 sequences are MNHEY and SVGAGI. DNA for the CDR3: TGTGCCAGCAGGGACAGGGTATCTAATGAAAAACTGTTTTTT. It yields the protein CASRDRVSNEKLFF.

This sequence joins TRBV21-1 and TRBJ2-1; the DNA was not used to check the table's D call, TRBD2. TRBV21-1 is termed a pseudogene. This CDR3 comprises 14 residues. The CDR3 loop reads CASSKARLVDEQFF. CDR3 bases: TGTGCCAGCAGCAAGGCCAGACTAGTCGATGAGCAGTTCTTC.

The gene calls are TRBV6-5 and TRBJ1-1, with D possibly matching TRBD1 (5 bases). Trimming took off 6 bases at V and 0 bases at J, with 14 bases between the two ends. Germline values: CDR1 MNHEY, CDR2 SVGAGI. This CDR3 contains 15 residues. The CDR3 bases are TGTGCCAGCAGCCCAGGACACAGCTTGAACACTGAAGCTTTCTTT. It codes for CASSPGHSLNTEAFF.